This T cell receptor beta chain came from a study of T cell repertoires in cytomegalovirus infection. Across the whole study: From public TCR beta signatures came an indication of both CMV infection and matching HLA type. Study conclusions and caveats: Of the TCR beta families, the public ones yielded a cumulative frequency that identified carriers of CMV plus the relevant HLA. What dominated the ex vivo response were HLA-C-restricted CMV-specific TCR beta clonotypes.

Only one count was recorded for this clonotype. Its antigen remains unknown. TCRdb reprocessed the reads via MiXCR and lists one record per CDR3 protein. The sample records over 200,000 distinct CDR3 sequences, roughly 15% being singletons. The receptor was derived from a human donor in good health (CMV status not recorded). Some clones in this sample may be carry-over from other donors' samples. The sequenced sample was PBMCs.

The CDR3 region is CSVREIMNTGELFF. CDR3 DNA: TGCAGCGTCCGGGAAATAATGAACACCGGGGAGCTGTTTTTT. The rearrangement links TRBV29-1 to TRBJ2-2, with TRBD2 as a possible D gene (5 bases). In germline, CDR1 is SQVTM, CDR2 ANQGSEA. Trimming removed 6 bases from V and 1 base from J, with 12 bases in between. The CDR3 loop spans 14 amino acids.